These 29 T cell receptor beta chains came from one sample sequenced in a study of T-cell reconstitution after alpha-beta-depleted transplantation in children. It was with unique molecular identifiers that the TCRbeta library was prepared. TCRdb re-analysed the PCR reads in MiXCR, keeping a single row per CDR3 protein. Of around 130,000 distinct CDR3 sequences in the sample, 8.5% to 10% are singletons; the top ten hold 24%. This specimen consisted of PBMCs, mostly from graft donor cells, obtained 180 days after TCRalphabeta/CD19-depleted stem cell transplant. All receptors derive from a girl under three years old who had a stem cell transplant for combined immunodeficiency, so the T cells may come from the graft donor.

The sample holds a few counts of this clonotype. V is TRBV19 and J is TRBJ1-4; no clear D gene. Germline lookup yields CDR1 LNHDA and CDR2 SQIVND (reference sequence). Trimming took 6 bases from V and 0 from J, leaving 17 bases between them. The CDR3 has 17 residues. The CDR3 nucleotides read TGTGCCAGTAGCCTTAGACGTCTTAGAGCAACTAATGAAAAACTGTTTTTT. This sequence encodes CASSLRRLRATNEKLFF. The entire variable domain, with the rest obtained from reference TRBV19 and TRBJ1-4, is as follows: DGGITQSPKYLFRKEGQNVTLSCEQNLNHDAMYWYRQDPGQGLRLIYYSQIVNDFQKGDIAEGYSVSREKKESFPLTVTSAQKNPTAFYLCASSLRRLRATNEKLFFGSGTQLSVL.

The CDR3 DNA reads as TGTGCCAGCAGTTTAGACAGGGGAATCTACGAGCAGTACTTC. Its protein is CASSLDRGIYEQYF. This chain joins TRBV28 and TRBJ2-7; TRBD1 matches 8 bases. V lost 2 bases to trimming and J lost 3 bases; unmatched junction nucleotides: 3. Germline CDR1 reads MDHEN; CDR2 reads SYDVKM. The length of the CDR3 is 14 residues.

This clonotype was seen a handful of times. The V gene is TRBV7-2, the J gene TRBJ2-2; tentative D call: TRBD1 (7 bases). V was trimmed by 5 bases and J by 1 base, leaving 11 bases between them. CDR3 size: 15 residues. CDR1 and CDR2 from the germline V gene are SGHTA and FQGNSA. This chain's CDR3 is CASSRQGGNTGELFF. The CDR3 DNA sequence: TGTGCCAGCAGCAGACAGGGAGGGAACACCGGGGAGCTGTTTTTT.

This chain links TRBV10-3 with TRBJ2-1; 12 positions agree with TRBD2. Trimming cost V 8 bases and J 0 bases; bases outside gene matches: 14. The CDR3 totals 19 residues. Germline assignment: CDR1 ENHRY and CDR2 SYGVKD. CDR3 bases: TGTGCCATCCACCGGGAGCTAGCGGGAGGGCTCAGCTCCTACAATGAGCAGTTCTTC. Residues: CAIHRELAGGLSSYNEQFF.

In its sample, this clonotype was seen many times. V gene TRBV27 combines with J gene TRBJ2-7; 9 nucleotides line up with TRBD2. The germline gives CDR1 MNHEY, CDR2 SMNVEV (reference sequence). CDR3 length equals 13 residues. Germline trimming cut 6 bases from V and 4 bases from J; bases unmatched to any gene: 4. CDR3 DNA: TGTGCCAGCAGGACTAGCGGCCCTTACGAGCAGTACTTC. Encoded protein: CASRTSGPYEQYF.

This chain connects TRBV29-1 to TRBJ2-1; D unresolved. The CDR3 extends over 12 amino acids. CDR1 and CDR2 from the germline V gene are SQVTM and ANQGSEA. The germline V and J ends were trimmed by 5 bases and 7 bases, with 12 bases remaining between them. The CDR3 nucleotides are TGCAGCGTTCGGGCCGGCTGGAATGAGCAGTTCTTC. This translates into CSVRAGWNEQFF.

This clonotype was found a few times. The CDR3 nucleotides read TGCAGTGCTAGAGCGGTGGCTAGCGGGAGCGTCACCGGGGAGCTGTTTTTT. This translates into CSARAVASGSVTGELFF. This chain uses TRBV20-1 with TRBJ2-2; TRBD2 agrees at 10 bases. Trimming removed 1 base from V and 4 bases from J; junction bases left unmatched: 9. From germline, CDR1 is DFQATT and CDR2 SNEGSKA (reference sequence). The CDR3 runs 17 residues.

This clonotype was detected only a few times. The chain has TRBV10-3 and TRBJ2-3; D is perhaps TRBD1 (5 bases). CDR3 length: 14 residues. Trimming cost V 3 bases and J 6 bases, with 13 bases left between them. CDR1 and CDR2 (germline): ENHRY, SYGVKD. Here the CDR3 reads CAISDTTGGDTQYF. DNA of the CDR3: TGTGCCATCAGTGACACCACAGGTGGGGATACGCAGTATTTT.

This clonotype has just a few counts. The chain employs TRBV30 and TRBJ1-4; no definite D call. Germline loops: CDR1 GTSNPN, CDR2 SVGIG (reference sequence). Trimming removed 4 bases at V and 8 bases at J, with 14 bases between. The CDR3 contains 13 residues. For the CDR3, the DNA is TGTGCCTGGACCGCCGGGGTTGGGGAAAAACTGTTTTTT. Amino acid sequence: CAWTAGVGEKLFF. Complete variable domain (other parts from reference TRBV30 and TRBJ1-4): SQTIHQWPATLVQPVGSPLSLECTVEGTSNPNLYWYRQAAGRGLQLLFYSVGIGQISSEVPQNLSASRPQDRQFILSSKKLLLSDSGFYLCAWTAGVGEKLFFGSGTQLSVL.

This clonotype appeared many times. The CDR3 region has the DNA TGCAGCGTTGAAGACTCTGCGGACGTCCTGACTTTC. Protein product: CSVEDSADVLTF. The chain recombines TRBV29-1 with TRBJ2-6, with D unresolved. Trimming left V 0 bases short and J 11 bases short, with 8 bases between. Germline CDR1 and CDR2: SQVTM and ANQGSEA. This CDR3 is built from 12 residues.

This clonotype has just a few counts. The chain employs TRBV5-1 and TRBJ2-7; TRBD2 matches at 10 bases. Germline-derived CDR1 and CDR2 are SGHRS and YFSETQ. V gave up 0 bases and J gave up 4 bases; unmatched junction bases: 10. This CDR3 comprises 17 residues. The CDR3 sequence: CASSLGLAGWQWYEQYF. DNA for the CDR3: TGCGCCAGCAGCTTGGGACTAGCGGGCTGGCAGTGGTACGAGCAGTACTTC.

This chain links TRBV7-9 with TRBJ1-2, with 7 bases aligning to TRBD1. Germline loops: CDR1 SEHNR, CDR2 FQNEAQ (reference sequence). V was pared by 4 bases and J by 6 bases, with 11 bases of the junction left unmatched. The CDR3 extends over 15 amino acids. The CDR3 region is CASSSRDRAGNGYTF. DNA of the CDR3: TGTGCCAGCAGCTCCAGAGACAGGGCGGGTAATGGCTACACCTTC.

This clonotype was found many times. In DNA form, the CDR3 reads TGTGCCAGCAGCTTGGGACTCACCGCCCGCAGCCATGAGCAGTTCTTC. It codes for CASSLGLTARSHEQFF. V gene TRBV5-6 combines with J gene TRBJ2-1, with D hard to call. The length of the CDR3 is 16 residues. Germline values: CDR1 SGHDT, CDR2 YYEEEE. Trimming pared 0 bases from V and 8 bases from J, leaving 18 bases between.

This clonotype was seen ten or more times. The V and J genes are TRBV5-5 and TRBJ2-3, with D possibly matching TRBD2 (5 bases). Trimming cost V 4 bases and J 1 base, with 10 bases left between them. Germline V gives CDR1 SGHKS, CDR2 YYEKEE (reference sequence). The CDR3 contains 14 residues. The CDR3 DNA sequence: TGTGCCAGCAGCCCGGGATTGGGCACAGATACGCAGTATTTT. Translated: CASSPGLGTDTQYF.

V is TRBV29-1 and J is TRBJ2-2; D gene ambiguous. The V end lost 7 bases, the J end lost 7 bases, and 10 bases lay between the germline ends. CDR3 length: 11 amino acids. CDR1 and CDR2 from the germline V gene are SQVTM and ANQGSEA. This CDR3 reads CSARHNGELFF. The DNA of the CDR3 is TGCAGCGCTCGACATAACGGGGAGCTGTTTTTT.

This clonotype has only a few counts. The CDR3 nucleotides are TGCAGTGCTTATGGAGCAGGTATAGCCAATCAGCCCCAGCATTTT. The encoded protein is CSAYGAGIANQPQHF. The rearrangement links TRBV20-1 to TRBJ1-5, with D unclear. This CDR3 has 15 amino acids. V was clipped by 5 bases and J by 3 bases, with 17 bases between them. Germline CDR1 and CDR2: DFQATT and SNEGSKA (reference sequence).

This sequence joins TRBV7-3 and TRBJ2-5; D not resolved. Germline values: CDR1 SGHTA, CDR2 FQGTGA. CDR3 length: 13 amino acids. Trimming cost V 3 bases and J 4 bases, with 9 bases left between them. The CDR3 spells CASSFGLGETQYF. The CDR3 nucleotides read TGTGCCAGCAGCTTTGGGCTGGGAGAGACCCAGTACTTC.

Turning to this clonotype: The conserved phenylalanine or tryptophan is not found at the CDR3 terminus, so this likely reflects a read error. V gene TRBV7-6 combines with J gene TRBJ2-3, with 7 nucleotides matching TRBD1. The CDR3 runs to 14 residues. V trimming: 3 bases; J trimming: 5 bases; junction bases outside the gene matches: 5. Germline V gives CDR1 SGHVS, CDR2 FNYEAQ. CDR3 in amino acids: CASSLGQKIDTQYL. The CDR3 coding sequence is TGTGCCAGCAGCTTGGGACAGAAGATAGATACGCAGTATTTG.

V and J are TRBV28 and TRBJ2-3; 8 nucleotides line up with TRBD2. The CDR3 extends over 16 amino acids. The germline V gene encodes CDR1 MDHEN and CDR2 SYDVKM. J was trimmed by 1 base and V by 6 bases; bases with no gene match: 9. The CDR3 region is CASRDPGGAGTDTQYF. As DNA, the CDR3 is TGTGCCAGCAGGGATCCGGGGGGGGCGGGCACAGATACGCAGTATTTT.

Of note for this clonotype: One base away lies a much larger clone, so this may be a sequencing read error. The chain links TRBV5-4 to TRBJ1-2; the D is unclear. The CDR3 runs 12 residues. Germline-derived CDR1 and CDR2 are SGHNT and YYREEE (reference sequence). V lost 0 bases to trimming and J lost 8 bases, with 8 bases between them. CDR3 in DNA: TGTGCCAGCAGCTTGGCCCTCCAAGGCTACACCTTC. Encoded protein: CASSLALQGYTF.

J is TRBJ2-1 and V is TRBV7-8; TRBD2 agrees at 7 bases. Germline values: CDR1 SGHVS, CDR2 FQNEAQ. After removal of 7 bases from V and 1 base from J, the junction contained 7 bases not matched to a gene. The CDR3 totals 15 residues. Here the CDR3 DNA reads TGTGCCAGCAAGCTCGGGGGGATTTCCTACAATGAGCAGTTCTTC. Amino acids: CASKLGGISYNEQFF.

V usage is TRBV5-1 and J usage is TRBJ2-7; TRBD1 might be the D (6 bases). The CDR3 is 13 residues long. Trimming removed 4 bases at V and 5 bases at J, with 13 bases between. The germline V gene encodes CDR1 SGHRS and CDR2 YFSETQ. Here the CDR3 reads CASSLQGPHEQYF. DNA of the CDR3: TGCGCCAGCAGCCTTCAGGGGCCCCACGAGCAGTACTTC.

The chain recombines TRBV28 with TRBJ1-3; TRBD1 aligns across 8 bases. V gave up 1 base and J gave up 10 bases; unmatched junction bases: 6. Germline CDR1 and CDR2: MDHEN and SYDVKM. The CDR3 spans 14 residues. This chain's CDR3 is CASSLSDRGGTIYF. CDR3 nucleotide sequence: TGTGCCAGCAGTTTATCCGACAGGGGAGGAACCATATATTTT.

The chain uses TRBV20-1 and TRBJ1-5; D unresolved. The length of the CDR3 is 14 residues. Trimming stripped 3 bases from V and 4 bases from J, with 13 bases between. Germline assignment: CDR1 DFQATT and CDR2 SNEGSKA (reference sequence). The CDR3 DNA is TGCAGTGCTAGCCGACAAGGAGTTAATCAGCCCCAGCATTTT. Translation: CSASRQGVNQPQHF.

This clonotype was counted a few times. CDR3 sequence reads: CAISESRWSQPQHF. CDR3 bases: TGTGCCATCAGTGAGTCCCGCTGGAGTCAGCCCCAGCATTTT. This rearrangement joins TRBV10-3 to TRBJ1-5; D ambiguous. CDR1 is ENHRY, CDR2 SYGVKD, per germline. The CDR3 spans 14 residues. Trimming removed 0 bases from V and 6 bases from J, with 9 bases in between.

The chain joins TRBV20-1 to TRBJ2-1, with 7 bases matching TRBD2. Per germline, CDR1 DFQATT and CDR2 SNEGSKA (reference sequence). The CDR3 has 15 residues. The V gene end was trimmed by 1 base and the J gene end by 4 bases; junction bases not matched to a gene: 7. This CDR3 reads CSARGAQREYNEQFF. CDR3 DNA sequence: TGCAGTGCTAGAGGAGCCCAGCGGGAATACAATGAGCAGTTCTTC.

This chain joins TRBV20-1 and TRBJ2-1; 8 nucleotides agree with TRBD2. The CDR3 sequence is 16 residues long. Looked up from germline, CDR1 is DFQATT and CDR2 is SNEGSKA (reference sequence). Germline trimming cut 0 bases from V and 1 base from J; bases unmatched to any gene: 5. CDR3 region: CSARDGGALSYNEQFF. In nucleotides, the CDR3 is TGCAGTGCTAGAGACGGGGGGGCCTTGTCCTACAATGAGCAGTTCTTC.

This clonotype has just a few counts. The gene calls are TRBV12-3 or TRBV12-4 and TRBJ2-7, with D hard to call. There are 13 residues in the CDR3. Trimming cost V 5 bases and J 5 bases, with 13 bases left between them. CDR3 protein: CASSQMESDEQYF. DNA for the CDR3: TGTGCCAGCAGTCAGATGGAGAGCGACGAGCAGTACTTC.

In its sample, this clonotype was seen a few times. The chain has TRBV4-3 and TRBJ2-7; weak D call: TRBD1 (5 bases). V lost 0 bases and J 12 bases, leaving 15 bases between the germline ends. The CDR3 loop spans 13 amino acids. Germline V gives CDR1 LGHNA, CDR2 YSLEER. CDR3 protein: CASSQDGARGRYF. In nucleotides, the CDR3 is TGCGCCAGCAGCCAAGATGGGGCTAGGGGTCGGTACTTC.